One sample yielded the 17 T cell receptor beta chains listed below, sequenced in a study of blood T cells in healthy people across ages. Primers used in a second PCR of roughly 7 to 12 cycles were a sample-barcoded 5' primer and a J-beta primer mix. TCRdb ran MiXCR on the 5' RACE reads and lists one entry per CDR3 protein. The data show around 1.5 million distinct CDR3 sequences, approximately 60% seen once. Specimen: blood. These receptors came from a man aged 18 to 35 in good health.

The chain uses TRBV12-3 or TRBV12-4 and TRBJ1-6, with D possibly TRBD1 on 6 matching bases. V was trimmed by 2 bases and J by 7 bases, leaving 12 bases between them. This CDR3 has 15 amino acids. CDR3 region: CASSLTVRGNSPLHF. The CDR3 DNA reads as TGTGCCAGCAGTTTAACAGTAAGGGGGAATTCACCCCTCCACTTT.

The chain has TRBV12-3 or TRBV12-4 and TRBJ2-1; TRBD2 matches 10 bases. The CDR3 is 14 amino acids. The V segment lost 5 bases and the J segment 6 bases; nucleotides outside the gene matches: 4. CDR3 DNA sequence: TGTGCCAGCAGTCTTAGCGGGGGGCCCAATGAGCAGTTCTTC. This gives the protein CASSLSGGPNEQFF.

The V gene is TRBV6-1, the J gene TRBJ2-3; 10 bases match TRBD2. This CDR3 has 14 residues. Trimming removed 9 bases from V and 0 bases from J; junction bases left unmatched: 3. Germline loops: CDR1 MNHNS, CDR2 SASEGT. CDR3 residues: CASLTSGSTDTQYF. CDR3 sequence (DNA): TGTGCCAGTCTGACTAGCGGGAGCACAGATACGCAGTATTTT.

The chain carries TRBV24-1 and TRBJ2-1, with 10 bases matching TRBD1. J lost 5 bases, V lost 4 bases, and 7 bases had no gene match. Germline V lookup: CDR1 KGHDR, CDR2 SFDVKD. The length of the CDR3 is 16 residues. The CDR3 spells CATSDLPGQGNNEQFF. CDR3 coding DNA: TGTGCCACCAGTGACCTCCCGGGACAGGGGAACAATGAGCAGTTCTTC.

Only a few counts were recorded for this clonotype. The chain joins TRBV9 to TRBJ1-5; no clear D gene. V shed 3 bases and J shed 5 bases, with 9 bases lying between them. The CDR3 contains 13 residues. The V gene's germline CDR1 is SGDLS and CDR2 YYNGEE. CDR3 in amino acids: CASSGGGDQPQHF. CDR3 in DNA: TGTGCCAGCAGCGGAGGAGGCGATCAGCCCCAGCATTTT. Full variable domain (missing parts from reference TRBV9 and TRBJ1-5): DSGVTQTPKHLITATGQRVTLRCSPRSGDLSVYWYQQSLDQGLQFLIQYYNGEERAKGNILERFSAQQFPDLHSELNLSSLELGDSALYFCASSGGGDQPQHFGDGTRLSIL.

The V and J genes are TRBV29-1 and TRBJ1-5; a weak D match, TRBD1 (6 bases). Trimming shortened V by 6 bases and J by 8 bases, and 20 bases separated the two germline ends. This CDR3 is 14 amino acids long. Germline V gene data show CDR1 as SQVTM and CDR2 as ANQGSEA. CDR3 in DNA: TGCAGCGTCGCCCCCAGAGGGGCAGGGGAGCCCCAGCATTTT. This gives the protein CSVAPRGAGEPQHF. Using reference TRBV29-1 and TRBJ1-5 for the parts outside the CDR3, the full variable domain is SAVISQKPSRDICQRGTSLTIQCQVDSQVTMMFWYRQQPGQSLTLIATANQGSEATYESGFVIDKFPISRPNLTFSTLTVSNMSPEDSSIYLCSVAPRGAGEPQHFGDGTRLSIL.

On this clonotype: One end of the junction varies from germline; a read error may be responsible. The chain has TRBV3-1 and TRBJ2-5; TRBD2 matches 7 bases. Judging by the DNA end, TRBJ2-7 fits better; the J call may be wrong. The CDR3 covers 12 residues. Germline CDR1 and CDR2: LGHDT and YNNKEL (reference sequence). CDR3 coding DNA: TGTGTCAGCAGCCCCGGGGGGTACGAGCAGTACTTC. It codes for CVSSPGGYEQYF.

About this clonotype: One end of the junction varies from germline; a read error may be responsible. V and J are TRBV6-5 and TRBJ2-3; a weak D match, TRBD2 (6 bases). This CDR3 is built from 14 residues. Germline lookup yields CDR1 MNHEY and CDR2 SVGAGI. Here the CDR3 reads CATRGTDGIDAQYF. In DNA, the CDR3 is TGTGCCACACGGGGGACGGACGGGATAGATGCGCAGTATTTT.

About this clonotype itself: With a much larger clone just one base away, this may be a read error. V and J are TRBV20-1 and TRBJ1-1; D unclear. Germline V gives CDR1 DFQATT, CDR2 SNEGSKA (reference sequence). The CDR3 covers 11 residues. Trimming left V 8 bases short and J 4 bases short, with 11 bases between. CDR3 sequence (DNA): TGCAGTACTCGATTTGTCACTGAAGCTTTCTTT. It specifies CSTRFVTEAFF.

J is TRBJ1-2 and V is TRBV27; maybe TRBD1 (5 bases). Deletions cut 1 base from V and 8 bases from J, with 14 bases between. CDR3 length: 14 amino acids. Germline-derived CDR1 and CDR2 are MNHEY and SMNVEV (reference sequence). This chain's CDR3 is CASSLLAGMQGYTF. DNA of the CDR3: TGTGCCAGCAGTTTATTGGCAGGGATGCAGGGCTACACCTTC.

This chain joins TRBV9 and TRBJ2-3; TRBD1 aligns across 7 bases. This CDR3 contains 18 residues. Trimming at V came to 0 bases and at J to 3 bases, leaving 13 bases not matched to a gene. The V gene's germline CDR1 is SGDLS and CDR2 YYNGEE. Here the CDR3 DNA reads TGTGCCAGCAGCGTAGACCCCGGGACAGTCGGACGGACAGATACGCAGTATTTT. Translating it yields CASSVDPGTVGRTDTQYF.

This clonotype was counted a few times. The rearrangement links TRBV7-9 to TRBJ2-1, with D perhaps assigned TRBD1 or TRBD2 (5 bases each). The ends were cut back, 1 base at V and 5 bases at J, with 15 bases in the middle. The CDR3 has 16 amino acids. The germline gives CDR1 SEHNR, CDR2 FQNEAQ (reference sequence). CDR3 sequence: CASSLVFRDHHNEQFF. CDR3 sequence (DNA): TGTGCCAGCAGCTTAGTTTTTCGGGACCACCACAATGAGCAGTTCTTC. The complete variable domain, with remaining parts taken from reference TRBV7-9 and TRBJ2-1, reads DTGVSQNPRHKITKRGQNVTFRCDPISEHNRLYWYRQTLGQGPEFLTYFQNEAQLEKSRLLSDRFSAERPKGSFSTLEIQRTEQGDSAMYLCASSLVFRDHHNEQFFGPGTRLTVL.

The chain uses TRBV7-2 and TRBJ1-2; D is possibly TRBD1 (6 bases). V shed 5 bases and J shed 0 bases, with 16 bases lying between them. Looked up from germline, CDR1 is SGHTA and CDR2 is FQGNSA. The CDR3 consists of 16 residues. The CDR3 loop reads CASSITGTPANYGYTF. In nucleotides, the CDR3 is TGTGCCAGCAGCATCACCGGGACACCGGCTAACTATGGCTACACCTTC. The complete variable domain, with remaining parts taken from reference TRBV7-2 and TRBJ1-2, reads GAGVSQSPSNKVTEKGKDVELRCDPISGHTALYWYRQSLGQGLEFLIYFQGNSAPDKSGLPSDRFSAERTGGSVSTLTIQRTQQEDSAVYLCASSITGTPANYGYTFGSGTRLTVV.

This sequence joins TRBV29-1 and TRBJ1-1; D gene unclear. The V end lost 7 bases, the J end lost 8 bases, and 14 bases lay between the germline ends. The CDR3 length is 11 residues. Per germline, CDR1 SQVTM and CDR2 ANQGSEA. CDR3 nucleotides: TGCAGCGATGCCAGAGTGGGGGAAGCTTTCTTT. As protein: CSDARVGEAFF.

The DNA of the CDR3 is TGTGCCAGCAGTTCCAAACTAGCGGAGTTCTCCTACGAGCAGTACTTC. This gives the protein CASSSKLAEFSYEQYF. The V call is TRBV6-2 or TRBV6-3, the J call TRBJ2-7; 8 bases map to TRBD2. V lost 4 bases and J lost 0; bases outside the gene matches: 8. There are 16 residues in the CDR3. Germline V CDR1 and CDR2: MNHEY, SVGEGT.

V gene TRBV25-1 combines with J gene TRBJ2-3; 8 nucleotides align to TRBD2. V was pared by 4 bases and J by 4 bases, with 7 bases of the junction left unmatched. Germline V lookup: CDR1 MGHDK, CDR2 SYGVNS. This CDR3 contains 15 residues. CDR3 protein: CASSAFAGGPDTQYF. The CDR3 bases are TGTGCCAGCAGTGCCTTCGCGGGAGGCCCAGATACGCAGTATTTT.

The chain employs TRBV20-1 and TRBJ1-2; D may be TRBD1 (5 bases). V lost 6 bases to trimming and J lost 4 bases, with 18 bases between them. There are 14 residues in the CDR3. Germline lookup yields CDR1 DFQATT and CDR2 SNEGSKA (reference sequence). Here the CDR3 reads CSATPQGLFYGYTF. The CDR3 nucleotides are TGCAGTGCGACCCCCCAGGGTCTTTTCTATGGCTACACCTTC.